Listed below are T cell receptor beta chains from one sample, sequenced in a study of T cell responses to AZD1222 COVID-19 vaccine. Generated by immunoSEQ multiplex PCR, the TCRdb table keeps only in-frame clones and is missing some. The sample has roughly 120,000 clones, around 87% seen once. The specimen comprised peripheral blood, sampled on day 0 of AZD1222 vaccination. The receptors here all came from an adult in good health. CDR3s include the opening cysteine and the closing phenylalanine or tryptophan. The D gene is left open where the match is weak. Where a row states a size, it is once, few, many or the class of an expanded clone; other rows omit it.

clone size: once
D gene: TRBD1
J gene: TRBJ2-2
V gene: TRBV11-2
CDR3 protein: CASSAGQGADTGELFF
CDR3 DNA: TGTGCCAGCAGCGCCGGACAGGGGGCTGACACCGGGGAGCTGTTTTTT

clone size: .
D gene: TRBD1
J gene: TRBJ1-5
V gene: TRBV7-4
CDR3 protein: CASSSSRDRRTYSNQPQHF
CDR3 DNA: TGTGCCAGCAGCTCCTCCCGGGACAGGCGAACTTATAGCAATCAGCCCCAGCATTTT

clone size: .
D gene: .
J gene: TRBJ2-2
V gene: TRBV3-1/TRBV3-2
CDR3 protein: CASESKSGTGELFF
CDR3 DNA: TGTGCCAGCGAATCCAAGTCGGGGACCGGGGAGCTGTTTTTT

clone size: .
D gene: TRBD1
J gene: TRBJ1-1
V gene: TRBV6-2/TRBV6-3
CDR3 protein: CASSYDWDRGNTEAFF
CDR3 DNA: TGTGCCAGCAGTTACGACTGGGACAGGGGGAACACTGAAGCTTTCTTT

clone size: .
D gene: .
J gene: TRBJ1-6
V gene: TRBV29-1
CDR3 protein: CSVDAGGTLHF
CDR3 DNA: TGCAGCGTTGACGCGGGTGGAACCCTCCACTTT

clone size: .
D gene: TRBD2
J gene: TRBJ2-1
V gene: TRBV10-3
CDR3 protein: CAIMGTSGSRNEQFF
CDR3 DNA: TGTGCCATCATGGGGACTAGCGGGAGTCGCAATGAGCAGTTCTTC

clone size: .
D gene: TRBD1
J gene: TRBJ2-4
V gene: TRBV6-2/TRBV6-3
CDR3 protein: CASSSLGTGPGSGDIQYF
CDR3 DNA: TGTGCCAGCAGTTCTCTCGGGACAGGGCCAGGGAGTGGAGACATTCAGTACTTC

clone size: .
D gene: TRBD2
J gene: TRBJ2-1
V gene: TRBV5-1
CDR3 protein: CASSPVVSGRGEQFF
CDR3 DNA: TGCGCCAGCAGCCCCGTGGTTAGCGGGAGAGGTGAGCAGTTCTTC

clone size: .
D gene: .
J gene: TRBJ1-2
V gene: TRBV5-1
CDR3 protein: CASSLQGQGGYGYTF
CDR3 DNA: TGCGCCAGCAGCTTGCAGGGGCAGGGTGGCTATGGCTACACCTTC

clone size: .
D gene: .
J gene: TRBJ1-1
V gene: TRBV5-5
CDR3 protein: CASSSPTVDRNTEAFF
CDR3 DNA: TGTGCCAGCAGCTCCCCAACAGTCGACAGGAACACTGAAGCTTTCTTT

clone size: .
D gene: .
J gene: TRBJ1-1
V gene: TRBV6-6
CDR3 protein: CASSYSGTGNTEAFF
CDR3 DNA: TGTGCCAGCAGTTACTCCGGGACTGGGAACACTGAAGCTTTCTTT

clone size: .
D gene: .
J gene: TRBJ1-4
V gene: TRBV10-3
CDR3 protein: CAIRGEGEKLFF
CDR3 DNA: TGTGCCATCAGAGGGGAGGGCGAAAAACTGTTTTTT

clone size: few
D gene: TRBD2
J gene: TRBJ2-7
V gene: TRBV11-3
CDR3 protein: CASSSLTSVHEQYF
CDR3 DNA: TGTGCCAGCAGCTCACTTACTAGCGTACACGAGCAGTACTTC

clone size: .
D gene: .
J gene: TRBJ1-6
V gene: TRBV30
CDR3 protein: CAWARSGNSYNSPLHF
CDR3 DNA: TGTGCCTGGGCTCGATCAGGAAACTCCTATAATTCACCCCTCCACTTT

clone size: .
D gene: TRBD1
J gene: TRBJ1-1
V gene: TRBV2
CDR3 protein: CASSGEGASEAFF
CDR3 DNA: TGTGCCAGCAGTGGCGAGGGGGCTTCTGAAGCTTTCTTT

clone size: .
D gene: TRBD2
J gene: TRBJ2-3
V gene: TRBV27
CDR3 protein: CASLGLATDTQYF
CDR3 DNA: TGTGCCAGCCTTGGACTAGCAACAGATACGCAGTATTTT

clone size: .
D gene: .
J gene: TRBJ2-2
V gene: TRBV7-2
CDR3 protein: CASSWNTGELFF
CDR3 DNA: TGTGCCAGCAGCTGGAACACCGGGGAGCTGTTTTTT

clone size: few
D gene: TRBD1
J gene: TRBJ2-5
V gene: TRBV6-5
CDR3 protein: CASSYSRTGRETQYF
CDR3 DNA: TGTGCCAGCAGTTACTCCCGGACAGGGCGAGAGACCCAGTACTTC

clone size: once
D gene: .
J gene: TRBJ1-5
V gene: TRBV10-2
CDR3 protein: CASSLTPNSNQPQHF
CDR3 DNA: TGCGCCAGCAGTTTAACACCGAATAGCAATCAGCCCCAGCATTTT

clone size: .
D gene: .
J gene: TRBJ1-3
V gene: TRBV11-1
CDR3 protein: CASSRQRSGNTIYF
CDR3 DNA: TGTGCCAGCAGCCGACAGCGTTCTGGAAACACCATATATTTT

clone size: .
D gene: .
J gene: TRBJ1-2
V gene: TRBV5-6
CDR3 protein: CASSLARARGYTF
CDR3 DNA: TGTGCCAGCAGCTTGGCCCGGGCTCGGGGCTACACCTTC

clone size: .
D gene: .
J gene: TRBJ1-1
V gene: TRBV7-2
CDR3 protein: CASSLEVLITGAEAFF
CDR3 DNA: TGTGCCAGCAGCTTAGAGGTGCTGATCACGGGGGCTGAAGCTTTCTTT

clone size: .
D gene: .
J gene: TRBJ1-1
V gene: TRBV19
CDR3 protein: CASSDTGNTEAFF
CDR3 DNA: TGTGCCAGTAGTGACACAGGTAACACTGAAGCTTTCTTT

clone size: .
D gene: .
J gene: TRBJ2-5
V gene: TRBV28
CDR3 protein: CASSFAETQYF
CDR3 DNA: TGTGCCAGCAGTTTCGCAGAGACCCAGTACTTC

clone size: .
D gene: TRBD1
J gene: TRBJ2-7
V gene: TRBV7-2
CDR3 protein: CASSLGGTGSYEQYF
CDR3 DNA: TGTGCCAGCAGCTTAGGTGGGACAGGGTCCTACGAGCAGTACTTC

clone size: .
D gene: TRBD1
J gene: TRBJ2-7
V gene: TRBV7-2
CDR3 protein: CASSRDRITSYEQYF
CDR3 DNA: TGTGCCAGCAGCAGGGACAGGATCACTTCCTACGAGCAGTACTTC

clone size: .
D gene: .
J gene: TRBJ2-3
V gene: TRBV7-9
CDR3 protein: CASSQAMGRNTDTQYF
CDR3 DNA: TGTGCCAGCAGCCAAGCCATGGGCCGAAACACAGATACGCAGTATTTT